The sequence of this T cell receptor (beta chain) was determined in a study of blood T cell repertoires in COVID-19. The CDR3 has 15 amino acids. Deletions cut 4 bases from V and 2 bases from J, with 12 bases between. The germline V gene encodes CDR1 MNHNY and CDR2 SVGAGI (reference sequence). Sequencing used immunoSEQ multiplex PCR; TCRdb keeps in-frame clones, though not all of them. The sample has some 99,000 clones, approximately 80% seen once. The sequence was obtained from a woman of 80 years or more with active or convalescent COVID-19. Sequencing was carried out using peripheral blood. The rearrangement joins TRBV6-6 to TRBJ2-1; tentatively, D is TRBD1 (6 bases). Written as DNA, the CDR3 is TGTGCCAGCAGTTTAGACAGGACCACCTACAATGAGCAGTTCTTC. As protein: CASSLDRTTYNEQFF.